This T cell receptor (beta chain) was observed in a study of glioma-infiltrating T cells. Amplification of TCR alpha and beta CDR3 regions from RNA used iRepertoire nested multiplex PCR. Using its own MiXCR run on the multiplex PCR reads, TCRdb lists one record per CDR3 protein. Here the sample spans around 390,000 distinct CDR3 sequences, approximately 42% being singletons. Sequences were obtained from glioma tissue, nonneoplastic brain tissue, or PBMCs (not recorded which). The receptor comes from a human donor with low-grade glioma or glioblastoma, undergoing nonglioma brain surgery, or in good health (not recorded which).

The CDR3 loop is CASSLDTYSYEQYF. The CDR3 bases are TGTGCCAGCAGTTTGGACACTTACTCCTACGAGCAGTACTTC. This chain connects TRBV28 to TRBJ2-7; possibly TRBD1 for D (5 bases). Germline values: CDR1 MDHEN, CDR2 SYDVKM. V lost 3 bases to trimming and J lost 0 bases, with 9 bases between them. The CDR3 has 14 amino acids.